The T cell receptor beta chain under discussion was sequenced for a study of shared clonotypes between healthy human individuals. Study context: Every donor yielded three CD4 naive, three CD4 memory, two CD8 naive and one CD8 memory plate.

CDR1 MGHDK and CDR2 SYGVNS come from the germline V gene. The CDR3 totals 12 residues. A few counts support this clone. The junction differs from germline at one of its ends, possibly a read error. Cells designated naive CD8 were CD45RO-negative and were positively selected for CCR7, with terminally differentiated effector memory CD45RA+ cells excluded. Donors had no recently reported acute infections or vaccinations and were HIV-negative. For sorted subsets, 200 ng DNA per replicate equaled roughly 29,000 T cell genomes. Data came from immunoSEQ multiplex PCR; TCRdb stores just in-frame clones and leaves some out. The sample has hundreds of thousands of clones, 96% seen once.

The chain combines TRBV25-1 with TRBJ1-2; no definite D call. The TCR comes from a woman aged 25 to 39 in good health. Sequenced sample: naive CD8+ T cells sorted from blood. Here the CDR3 reads CASSDHGEELGF. CDR3 bases: TGTGCCAGCAGTGACCATGGGGAAGAGCTCGGCTTC.